Each of the 18 T cell receptor beta chains below was sequenced from the same sample in a study of T cell responses to AZD1222 COVID-19 vaccine. Sequencing used immunoSEQ multiplex PCR; TCRdb keeps in-frame clones, though not all of them. The repertoire consists of about 150,000 clones, with around 89% occurring once and the leading ten covering around 2.3%. The sample consisted of peripheral blood, taken on day 0 of AZD1222 vaccination. These receptors were collected from an adult in good health.

The chain recombines TRBV9 with TRBJ2-3; the D gene is possibly TRBD2 (6 bases). CDR3 size: 16 residues. Germline V gene lookup returns CDR1 SGDLS and CDR2 YYNGEE. V was trimmed by 0 bases and J by 4 bases, leaving 15 bases between them. The CDR3 DNA follows: TGTGCCAGCAGCGTAGCCGGGGCAGGGAGGTCAGATACGCAGTATTTT. Protein sequence: CASSVAGAGRSDTQYF.

This chain joins TRBV7-2 and TRBJ1-2, with 10 bases matching TRBD1. The CDR3 loop spans 15 amino acids. J lost 4 bases, V lost 5 bases, and 7 bases had no gene match. The V gene's germline CDR1 is SGHTA and CDR2 FQGNSA. The CDR3 spells CASSPDRGRGYGYTF. CDR3 in DNA: TGTGCCAGCAGCCCCGACAGGGGGCGGGGCTATGGCTACACCTTC.

About this clone: A read error may be the cause here, since a much bigger clone is one base away. The chain carries TRBV11-2 and TRBJ2-7; D gene ambiguous. The CDR3 sequence is 11 residues long. V lost 5 bases, J lost 0 bases, and 2 bases lay in between. Per the germline V gene, CDR1 is SGHAT and CDR2 is FQNNGV. In nucleotides, the CDR3 is TGTGCCAGCAGCCACTCCTACGAGCAGTACTTC. Its translation is CASSHSYEQYF.

The CDR3 region has the DNA TGCACCAGCAGCCAAGGGCGGGGTGGCTGTTCCTACGAGCAGTACTTC. Amino acids: CTSSQGRGGCSYEQYF. V usage is TRBV1 and J usage is TRBJ2-7; the DNA was not used to check the table's D call, TRBD2. TRBV1 is a pseudogene. This CDR3 has 16 residues.

The chain couples TRBV11-2 to TRBJ2-6; 7 bases fit TRBD1. There are 18 residues in the CDR3. Trimming at V came to 2 bases and at J to 4 bases, leaving 11 bases not matched to a gene. Per germline, CDR1 SGHAT and CDR2 FQNNGV. CDR3 region: CASSLRRQGILGANVLTF. CDR3 DNA: TGTGCCAGCAGCTTACGGCGACAGGGCATTCTGGGGGCCAACGTCCTGACTTTC.

This chain joins TRBV7-2 and TRBJ2-2; D gene unclear. CDR1 is SGHTA, CDR2 FQGNSA, per germline. There are 11 residues in the CDR3. V lost 6 bases and J 4 bases, leaving 3 bases between the germline ends. This chain's CDR3 is CASRGTGELFF. CDR3 DNA sequence: TGTGCCAGCAGAGGCACCGGGGAGCTGTTTTTT.

CDR3 in amino acids: CASSFSAKNIQYF. The CDR3 nucleotides read TGTGCCAGCAGCTTTTCCGCCAAAAACATTCAGTACTTC. The chain uses TRBV6-5 and TRBJ2-4; D gene ambiguous. Germline-derived CDR1 and CDR2 are MNHEY and SVGAGI. The CDR3 consists of 13 residues. Trimming removed 6 bases from V and 1 base from J, with 7 bases in between.

CDR3 coding DNA: TGTGCCAGCAGCTTAGGCGGGACAACCCAGCCCCAGCATTTT. Residues: CASSLGGTTQPQHF. The chain recombines TRBV5-4 with TRBJ1-5; D is possibly TRBD1 (6 bases). V lost 2 bases, J lost 7 bases, and 13 bases lay in between. CDR1 and CDR2 from the germline V gene are SGHNT and YYREEE (reference sequence). The CDR3 is 14 residues long.

The J gene is TRBJ2-3, the V gene TRBV7-2; TRBD2 matches 13 bases. This CDR3 is built from 18 residues. CDR1 and CDR2 (germline): SGHTA, FQGNSA. With 1 base clipped from V and 4 bases from J, the junction kept 8 bases outside the gene matches. The CDR3 sequence: CASSLGFTGLAGPDTQYF. The DNA for the CDR3 is TGTGCCAGCAGCTTAGGGTTTACGGGACTAGCGGGACCAGATACGCAGTATTTT.

CDR3 sequence: CASRGDRDTQYF. For the CDR3, the DNA is TGTGCCAGCAGAGGGGACCGCGATACGCAGTATTTT. This rearrangement joins TRBV6-5 to TRBJ2-3, with D possibly being TRBD1 or TRBD2 (5 bases each). CDR3 length: 12 residues. The ends were cut back, 6 bases at V and 6 bases at J, with 10 bases in the middle. Germline CDR1 reads MNHEY; CDR2 reads SVGAGI.

V and J are TRBV15 and TRBJ2-3; 7 positions agree with TRBD2. This CDR3 region has 19 residues. Germline values: CDR1 LNHNV, CDR2 YYDKDF (reference sequence). V shed 8 bases, J shed 1 base, and the junction held 21 bases outside the gene matches. CDR3 coding DNA: TGTGCCACCGGGCGGGGCGGGAGAGGTAGGGTTCGGGGCACAGATACGCAGTATTTT. Encoded protein: CATGRGGRGRVRGTDTQYF.

A few counts support this clone. V and J are TRBV7-9 and TRBJ2-3; D is unresolved. Germline V gene data show CDR1 as SEHNR and CDR2 as FQNEAQ (reference sequence). The ends were cut back, 5 bases at V and 5 bases at J, with 17 bases in the middle. The CDR3 length is 15 residues. CDR3 sequence (DNA): TGTGCCAGCAGCCCTCCGTTCCGAATGGGAGATACGCAGTATTTT. Translation gives CASSPPFRMGDTQYF. The full variable domain, with the rest looked up from reference TRBV7-9 and TRBJ2-3, is DTGVSQNPRHKITKRGQNVTFRCDPISEHNRLYWYRQTLGQGPEFLTYFQNEAQLEKSRLLSDRFSAERPKGSFSTLEIQRTEQGDSAMYLCASSPPFRMGDTQYFGPGTRLTVL.

The CDR3 DNA reads TGCAGTGCTAGTCCCCGGGGGTTCTACAATGAGCAGTTCTTC. Its translation: CSASPRGFYNEQFF. The V call is TRBV20-1, the J call TRBJ2-1; D is possibly TRBD2 (6 bases). CDR1 DFQATT and CDR2 SNEGSKA come from the germline V gene (reference sequence). V was trimmed by 3 bases and J by 3 bases, leaving 12 bases between them. CDR3 size: 14 residues.

This clone was observed a single time. The chain has TRBV5-6 and TRBJ1-2, with 7 positions matching TRBD1. The CDR3 extends over 16 amino acids. Germline V gene data show CDR1 as SGHDT and CDR2 as YYEEEE. After removal of 7 bases from V and 8 bases from J, the junction contained 20 bases not matched to a gene. The CDR3 bases are TGTGCCAGCCTTGCGATAGGGGGCGCAAGCCGAGGGGGCTACACCTTC. This sequence encodes CASLAIGGASRGGYTF. Looking up the rest from reference TRBV5-6 and TRBJ1-2 gives the full variable domain: DAGVTQSPTHLIKTRGQQVTLRCSPKSGHDTVSWYQQALGQGPQFIFQYYEEEERQRGNFPDRFSGHQFPNYSSELNVNALLLGDSALYLCASLAIGGASRGGYTFGSGTRLTVV.

The genes are TRBV5-1 and TRBJ2-2; 12 bases match TRBD2. Trimming cost V 0 bases and J 5 bases; bases outside gene matches: 5. Germline values: CDR1 SGHRS, CDR2 YFSETQ. There are 17 residues in the CDR3. CDR3 nucleotides: TGCGCCAGCAGCTTGGCCGGAGGACTAGCGGGGACCGGGGAGCTGTTTTTT. Its protein is CASSLAGGLAGTGELFF.

The chain joins TRBV18 to TRBJ2-7; 12 positions match TRBD2. With 5 bases clipped from V and 2 bases from J, the junction kept 4 bases outside the gene matches. This CDR3 spans 15 amino acids. The germline gives CDR1 KGHSH, CDR2 LQKENI. The CDR3 sequence: CASSSGLAGTYEQYF. The CDR3 region has the DNA TGTGCCAGCTCATCCGGACTAGCGGGGACCTACGAGCAGTACTTC.

The chain employs TRBV19 and TRBJ1-2; 8 bases are shared with TRBD1. Germline trimming cut 9 bases from V and 2 bases from J; bases unmatched to any gene: 8. The CDR3 is 14 residues long. Germline CDR1 LNHDA, CDR2 SQIVND (reference sequence). CDR3 residues: CASKGQGNNYGYTF. DNA of the CDR3: TGTGCCAGCAAAGGACAGGGTAACAACTATGGCTACACCTTC. Variable domain in full (rest from reference TRBV19 and TRBJ1-2): DGGITQSPKYLFRKEGQNVTLSCEQNLNHDAMYWYRQDPGQGLRLIYYSQIVNDFQKGDIAEGYSVSREKKESFPLTVTSAQKNPTAFYLCASKGQGNNYGYTFGSGTRLTVV.

The chain joins TRBV19 to TRBJ1-4; D call uncertain. The CDR3 totals 13 residues. Trimming shortened V by 0 bases and J by 8 bases, and 7 bases separated the two germline ends. The germline gives CDR1 LNHDA, CDR2 SQIVND (reference sequence). CDR3 amino acids: CASSIDTEEKLFF. CDR3 coding DNA: TGTGCCAGTAGTATAGATACGGAAGAAAAACTGTTTTTT.